This is a list of T cell receptor beta chains from one sample in a study of Graves' ophthalmopathy and Graves' hyperthyroidism. TCRdb reprocessed the multiplex PCR reads with MiXCR, giving one entry per CDR3 protein. The data contain around 670,000 distinct CDR3 sequences, roughly two fifths of them singletons. The source material was peripheral blood. Receptor source: an adult man with Graves' ophthalmopathy. Both conserved end residues are part of each CDR3. Fields, in order: D gene, V gene, CDR3 protein. D genes are given only for firm matches.

D: TRBD1
V: TRBV10-3
CDR3: CASSAGQGASSYEHF

D: NA
V: TRBV7-8
CDR3: CASSQDLGSTEAFF

D: TRBD1
V: TRBV7-9
CDR3: CASSFLRTGIQQETQYF

D: TRBD2
V: TRBV19
CDR3: CASSTPGGSMGETQYF

D: NA
V: TRBV10-3
CDR3: CASSYPGSFMNTEAFF

D: NA
V: TRBV10-2
CDR3: CASSEWVVGNTEAFF

D: NA
V: TRBV5-1
CDR3: CASSQGDRTTNEKLFF

D: NA
V: TRBV19
CDR3: CASSIAWNRPPNYGYTF

D: TRBD2
V: TRBV29-1
CDR3: CSVGTGTRREQYF

D: NA
V: TRBV11-1
CDR3: CASSLVLLSRLEGNPYEQYF

D: NA
V: TRBV11-2
CDR3: CASSLAGPTEETQYF

D: NA
V: TRBV2
CDR3: CASRGPGVEGYGYTF

D: NA
V: TRBV25-1
CDR3: CASSEAKDSSYNSPLHF

D: NA
V: TRBV7-2
CDR3: CASSSFTDTQYF

D: NA
V: TRBV7-6
CDR3: CASSLSSGGSSPLHF

D: TRBD1
V: TRBV5-1
CDR3: CASSLAGDSSNEQYF

D: TRBD1
V: TRBV6-6
CDR3: CASTLTGGAGYGYTF

D: NA
V: TRBV11-2
CDR3: CASSPRAEAFF

D: NA
V: TRBV6-1
CDR3: CASRTRARTQETQYF

D: NA
V: TRBV10-3
CDR3: CAISSADFEAFF

D: NA
V: TRBV29-1
CDR3: CSVPRTAHGYTF

D: TRBD1
V: TRBV2
CDR3: CASSRLTGDTGELFF